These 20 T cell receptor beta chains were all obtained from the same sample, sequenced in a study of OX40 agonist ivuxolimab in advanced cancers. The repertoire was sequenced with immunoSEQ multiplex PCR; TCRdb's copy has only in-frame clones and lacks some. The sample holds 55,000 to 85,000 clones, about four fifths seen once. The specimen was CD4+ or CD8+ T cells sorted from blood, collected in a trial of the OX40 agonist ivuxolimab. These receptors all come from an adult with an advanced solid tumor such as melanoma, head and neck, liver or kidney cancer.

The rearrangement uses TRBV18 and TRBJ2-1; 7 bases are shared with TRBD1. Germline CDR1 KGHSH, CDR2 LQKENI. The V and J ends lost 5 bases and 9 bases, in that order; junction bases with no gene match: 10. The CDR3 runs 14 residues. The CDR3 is CASSTGQEWGEQFF. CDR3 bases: TGTGCCAGCTCAACCGGACAGGAATGGGGTGAGCAGTTCTTC.

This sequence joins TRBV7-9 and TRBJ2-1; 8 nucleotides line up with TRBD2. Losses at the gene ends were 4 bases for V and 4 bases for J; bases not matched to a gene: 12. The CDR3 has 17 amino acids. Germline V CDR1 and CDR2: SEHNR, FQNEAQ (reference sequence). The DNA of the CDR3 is TGTGCCAGCAGCTCCGGGCCGGGGCGGGGGGATTACAATGAGCAGTTCTTC. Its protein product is CASSSGPGRGDYNEQFF.

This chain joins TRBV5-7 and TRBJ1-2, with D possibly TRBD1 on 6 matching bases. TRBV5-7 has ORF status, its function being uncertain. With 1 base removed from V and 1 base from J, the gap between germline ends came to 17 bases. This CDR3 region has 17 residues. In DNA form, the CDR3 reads TGTGCCAGCAGCTTGTCCCACCCCCTAGGGGGTAACTATGGCTACACCTTC. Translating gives CASSLSHPLGGNYGYTF.

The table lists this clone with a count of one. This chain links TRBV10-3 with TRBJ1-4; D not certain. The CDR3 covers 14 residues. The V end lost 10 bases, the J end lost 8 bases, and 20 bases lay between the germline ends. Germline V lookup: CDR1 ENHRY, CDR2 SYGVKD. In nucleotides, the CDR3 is TGTGCCACCAACGGAGGCTTCGGAGGGGAAAAACTGTTTTTT. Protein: CATNGGFGGEKLFF.

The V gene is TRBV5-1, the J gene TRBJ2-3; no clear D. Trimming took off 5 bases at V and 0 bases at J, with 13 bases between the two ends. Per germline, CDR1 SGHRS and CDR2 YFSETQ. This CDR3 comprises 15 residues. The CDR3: CASRSVWPSTDTQYF. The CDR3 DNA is TGCGCCAGCAGATCCGTATGGCCTAGCACAGATACGCAGTATTTT.

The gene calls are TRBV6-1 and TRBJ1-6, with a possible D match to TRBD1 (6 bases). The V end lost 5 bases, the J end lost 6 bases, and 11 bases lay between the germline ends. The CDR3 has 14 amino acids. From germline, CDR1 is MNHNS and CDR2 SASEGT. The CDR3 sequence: CASSRQASNSPLHF. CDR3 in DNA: TGTGCCAGCAGTCGACAGGCCAGTAATTCACCCCTCCACTTT.

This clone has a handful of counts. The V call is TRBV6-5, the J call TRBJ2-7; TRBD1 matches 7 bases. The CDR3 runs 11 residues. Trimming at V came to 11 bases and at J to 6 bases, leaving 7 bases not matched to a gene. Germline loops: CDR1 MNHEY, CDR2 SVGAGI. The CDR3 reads CAVQTGTEQYF. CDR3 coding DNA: TGTGCCGTACAGACAGGGACCGAGCAGTACTTC.

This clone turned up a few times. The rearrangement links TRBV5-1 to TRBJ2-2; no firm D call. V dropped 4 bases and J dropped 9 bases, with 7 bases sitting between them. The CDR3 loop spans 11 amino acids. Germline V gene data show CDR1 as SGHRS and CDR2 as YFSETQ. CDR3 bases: TGCGCCAGCAGCGTACGTAGGGAGCTGTTTTTT. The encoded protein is CASSVRRELFF. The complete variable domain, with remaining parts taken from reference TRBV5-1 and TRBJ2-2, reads KAGVTQTPRYLIKTRGQQVTLSCSPISGHRSVSWYQQTPGQGLQFLFEYFSETQRNKGNFPGRFSGRQFSNSRSEMNVSTLELGDSALYLCASSVRRELFFGEGSRLTVL.

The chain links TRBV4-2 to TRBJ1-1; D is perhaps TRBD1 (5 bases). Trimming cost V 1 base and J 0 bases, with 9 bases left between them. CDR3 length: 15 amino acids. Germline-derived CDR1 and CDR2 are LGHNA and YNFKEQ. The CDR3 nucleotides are TGTGCCAGCAGCCAAGGAGGACACCTGAACACTGAAGCTTTCTTT. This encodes CASSQGGHLNTEAFF.

In DNA, the CDR3 is TGTGCCAGCAGATACGAAGAATTTGGAAACACCATATATTTT. Protein: CASRYEEFGNTIYF. The chain uses TRBV6-6 and TRBJ1-3; no reliable D call. Germline CDR1 MNHNY, CDR2 SVGAGI (reference sequence). Trimming left V 6 bases short and J 3 bases short, with 12 bases between. The CDR3 extends over 14 amino acids.

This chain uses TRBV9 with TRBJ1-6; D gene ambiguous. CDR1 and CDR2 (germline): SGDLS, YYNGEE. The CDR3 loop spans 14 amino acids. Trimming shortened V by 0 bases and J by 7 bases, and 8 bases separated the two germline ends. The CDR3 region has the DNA TGTGCCAGCAGCGTAGTCTCGGAAAATTCACCCCTCCACTTT. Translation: CASSVVSENSPLHF.

The CDR3: CASSQLAYEQYF. The CDR3 region has the DNA TGTGCCAGCAGCCAACTAGCCTACGAGCAGTACTTC. V gene TRBV28 combines with J gene TRBJ2-7, with D perhaps TRBD2 (5 bases). The CDR3 consists of 12 residues. Trimming removed 6 bases from V and 2 bases from J, with 8 bases in between. The germline gives CDR1 MDHEN, CDR2 SYDVKM. The whole variable domain, filled in from reference TRBV28 and TRBJ2-7, reads DVKVTQSSRYLVKRTGEKVFLECVQDMDHENMFWYRQDPGLGLRLIYFSYDVKMKEKGDIPEGYSVSREKKERFSLILESASTNQTSMYLCASSQLAYEQYFGPGTRLTVT.

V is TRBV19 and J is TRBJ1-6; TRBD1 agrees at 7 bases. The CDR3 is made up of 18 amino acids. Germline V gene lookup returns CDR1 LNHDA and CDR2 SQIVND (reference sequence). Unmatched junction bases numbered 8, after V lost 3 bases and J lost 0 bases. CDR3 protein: CASSIKTGNSSYNSPLHF. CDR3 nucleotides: TGTGCCAGTAGTATTAAGACAGGGAATAGCTCCTATAATTCACCCCTCCACTTT.

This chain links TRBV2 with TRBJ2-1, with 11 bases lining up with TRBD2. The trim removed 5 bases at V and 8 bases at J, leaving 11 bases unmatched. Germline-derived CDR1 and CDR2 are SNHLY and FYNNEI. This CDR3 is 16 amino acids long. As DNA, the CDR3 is TGTGCCAGCAGTAAAACCGGGACTAGCGGAAGTCATGAGCAGTTCTTC. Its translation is CASSKTGTSGSHEQFF.

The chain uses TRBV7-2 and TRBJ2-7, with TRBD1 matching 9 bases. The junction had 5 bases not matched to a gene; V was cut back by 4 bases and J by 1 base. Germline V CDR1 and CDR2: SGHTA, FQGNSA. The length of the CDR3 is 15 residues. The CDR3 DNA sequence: TGTGCCAGCAGCTCCACCGGGACAGGGTCCTACGAGCAGTACTTC. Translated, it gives CASSSTGTGSYEQYF. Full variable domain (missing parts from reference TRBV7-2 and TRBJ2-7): GAGVSQSPSNKVTEKGKDVELRCDPISGHTALYWYRQSLGQGLEFLIYFQGNSAPDKSGLPSDRFSAERTGGSVSTLTIQRTQQEDSAVYLCASSSTGTGSYEQYFGPGTRLTVT.

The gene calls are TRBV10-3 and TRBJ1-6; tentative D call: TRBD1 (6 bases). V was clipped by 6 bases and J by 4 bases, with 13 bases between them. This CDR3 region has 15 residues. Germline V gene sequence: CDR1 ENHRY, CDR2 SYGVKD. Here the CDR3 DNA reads TGTGCCATCAGAGACAGCGGACAGTATAATTCACCCCTCCACTTT. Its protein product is CAIRDSGQYNSPLHF.

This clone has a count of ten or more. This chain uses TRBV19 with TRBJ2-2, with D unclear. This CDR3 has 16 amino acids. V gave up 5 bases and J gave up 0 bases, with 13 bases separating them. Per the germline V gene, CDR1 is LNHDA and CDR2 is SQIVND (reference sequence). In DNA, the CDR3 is TGTGCCAGTAGTGCCCTTTATAAGGCGAACACCGGGGAGCTGTTTTTT. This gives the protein CASSALYKANTGELFF.

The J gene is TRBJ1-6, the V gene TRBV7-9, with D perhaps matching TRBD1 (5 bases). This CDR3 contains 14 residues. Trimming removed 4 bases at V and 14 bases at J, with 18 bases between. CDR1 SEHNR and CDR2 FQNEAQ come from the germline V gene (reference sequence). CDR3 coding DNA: TGTGCCAGCAGCTCAAGCGCGAACCTGGGGGCCCTCCACTTT. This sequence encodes CASSSSANLGALHF.

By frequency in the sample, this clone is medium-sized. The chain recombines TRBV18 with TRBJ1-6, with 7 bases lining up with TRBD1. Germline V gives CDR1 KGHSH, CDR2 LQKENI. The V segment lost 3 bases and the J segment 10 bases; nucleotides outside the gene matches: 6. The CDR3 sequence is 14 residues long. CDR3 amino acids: CASSPSGGGSPLHF. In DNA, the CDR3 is TGTGCCAGCTCACCCTCAGGGGGGGGGTCACCCCTCCACTTT. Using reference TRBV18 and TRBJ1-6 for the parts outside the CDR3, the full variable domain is NAGVMQNPRHLVRRRGQEARLRCSPMKGHSHVYWYRQLPEEGLKFMVYLQKENIIDESGMPKERFSAEFPKEGPSILRIQQVVRGDSAAYFCASSPSGGGSPLHFGNGTRLTVT.

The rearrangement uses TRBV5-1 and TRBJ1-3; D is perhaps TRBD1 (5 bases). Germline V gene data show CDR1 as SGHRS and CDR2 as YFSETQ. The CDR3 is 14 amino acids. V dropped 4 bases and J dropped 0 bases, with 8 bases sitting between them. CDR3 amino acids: CASSRDSSGNTIYF. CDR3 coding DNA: TGCGCCAGCAGCCGCGACAGCTCTGGAAACACCATATATTTT.